A single sample is the source of the 26 T cell receptor beta chains below, sequenced in a study of blood T cell repertoires in COVID-19. Profiled with immunoSEQ multiplex PCR; TCRdb holds only in-frame clones, not every one. The data show around 200,000 clones, 70% to 90% seen once. Sample: peripheral blood. These receptors all stem from a man between 65 and 85 years old with active or convalescent COVID-19.

This chain connects TRBV12-5 to TRBJ1-2; tentatively, D is TRBD1 (6 bases). Germline CDR1 and CDR2: LGHNT and FRNRAP. V gave up 3 bases and J gave up 3 bases, with 14 bases separating them. The CDR3 extends over 15 amino acids. The CDR3 DNA reads TGTGCTAGTGGTTTTTCAGGGGAGTTCTACTATGGCTACACCTTC. It yields the protein CASGFSGEFYYGYTF.

This sequence joins TRBV30 and TRBJ1-1; 10 bases agree with TRBD1. The CDR3 is 14 residues long. The V and J ends lost 4 bases and 5 bases, in that order; junction bases with no gene match: 7. CDR1 and CDR2 from the germline V gene are GTSNPN and SVGIG (reference sequence). CDR3 region: CAWKRGQGNTEAFF. Here the CDR3 DNA reads TGTGCCTGGAAGCGGGGACAGGGGAATACTGAAGCTTTCTTT.

This chain uses TRBV6-5 with TRBJ1-3; 7 bases map to TRBD1. V shed 6 bases and J 1 base; nucleotides not matched to a gene: 6. CDR3 length: 15 residues. Germline V CDR1 and CDR2: MNHEY, SVGAGI. Written as DNA, the CDR3 is TGTGCCAGCAGACCGGGACAGAGATCTGGAAACACCATATATTTT. Translated: CASRPGQRSGNTIYF.

The CDR3 is CASSPMGLGVNEQFF. CDR3 nucleotide sequence: TGTGCCAGCTCACCAATGGGACTAGGAGTGAATGAGCAGTTCTTC. The J gene is TRBJ2-1, the V gene TRBV18; TRBD2 aligns across 8 bases. Germline V gene sequence: CDR1 KGHSH, CDR2 LQKENI. This CDR3 comprises 15 residues. With V trimmed by 2 bases and J by 7 bases, 7 bases remained unmatched.

This rearrangement joins TRBV5-6 to TRBJ1-3; D perhaps matches TRBD1 (5 bases). V was trimmed by 5 bases and J by 0 bases, leaving 12 bases between them. The germline V gene encodes CDR1 SGHDT and CDR2 YYEEEE. The CDR3 length is 15 residues. The CDR3 coding sequence is TGTGCCAGCAGGGGACGGGAGAGCTCTGGAAACACCATATATTTT. Its translation is CASRGRESSGNTIYF.

The chain links TRBV19 to TRBJ2-1, with 7 bases that match TRBD2. With 3 bases clipped from V and 4 bases from J, the junction kept 15 bases outside the gene matches. There are 18 residues in the CDR3. Germline CDR1 reads LNHDA; CDR2 reads SQIVND (reference sequence). The CDR3 DNA follows: TGTGCCAGTAGTATGGGGCTAGCGGCCTCACAGCAATACAATGAGCAGTTCTTC. Its translation: CASSMGLAASQQYNEQFF.

This clone occurred once. This chain joins TRBV5-1 and TRBJ1-6, with D perhaps TRBD1 (5 bases). V dropped 2 bases and J dropped 4 bases, with 19 bases sitting between them. CDR3 size: 18 residues. CDR1 and CDR2 (germline): SGHRS, YFSETQ. The CDR3 sequence: CASSFSRTSEGYNSPLHF. DNA for the CDR3: TGCGCCAGCAGCTTCTCGAGGACATCGGAGGGATATAATTCACCCCTCCACTTT.

V and J are TRBV5-1 and TRBJ2-7; possibly TRBD2 for D (5 bases). The V gene's germline CDR1 is SGHRS and CDR2 YFSETQ. CDR3 size: 16 residues. V was trimmed by 2 bases and J by 1 base, leaving 16 bases between them. This CDR3 is CASSFVGVDGSYEQYF. The DNA of the CDR3 is TGCGCCAGCAGCTTTGTGGGAGTAGACGGATCCTACGAGCAGTACTTC.

J is TRBJ1-5 and V is TRBV7-8; D is possibly TRBD1 (5 bases). The CDR3 spans 16 residues. Germline V gene lookup returns CDR1 SGHVS and CDR2 FQNEAQ. V gave up 2 bases and J gave up 1 base, with 12 bases separating them. In DNA form, the CDR3 reads TGTGCCAGCAGCTTAATCGGGGGAAGGAGCAATCAGCCCCAGCATTTT. It yields the protein CASSLIGGRSNQPQHF.

The chain employs TRBV28 and TRBJ2-7, with D perhaps matching TRBD1 (6 bases). The ends were cut back, 5 bases at V and 3 bases at J, with 14 bases in the middle. This CDR3 spans 14 amino acids. CDR1 is MDHEN, CDR2 SYDVKM, per germline. This CDR3 reads CASSQVRDNYEQYF. The CDR3 DNA follows: TGTGCCAGCAGTCAAGTCCGGGACAACTACGAGCAGTACTTC.

The chain uses TRBV4-1 and TRBJ1-1; 8 bases map to TRBD1. J gave up 0 bases and V 3 bases, and 9 bases lay outside the gene matches. Germline values: CDR1 MGHRA, CDR2 YSYEKL. The CDR3 loop spans 17 amino acids. CDR3 residues: CASSHQYGTGVNTEAFF. CDR3 sequence (DNA): TGCGCCAGCAGCCATCAATACGGGACAGGAGTGAACACTGAAGCTTTCTTT.

V and J are TRBV5-4 and TRBJ1-2; D is uncertain. Germline V lookup: CDR1 SGHNT, CDR2 YYREEE (reference sequence). The CDR3 is 13 residues long. Trimming left V 4 bases short and J 4 bases short, with 11 bases between. CDR3 sequence (DNA): TGTGCCAGCAGCCCCGCGGACTCCTATGGCTACACCTTC. Its translation is CASSPADSYGYTF.

The genes are TRBV11-3 and TRBJ2-1; 9 bases are a match to TRBD2. The germline CDR1 and CDR2 sequences are SGHNT and YENEEA. The CDR3 loop spans 14 amino acids. J gave up 8 bases and V 3 bases, and 5 bases lay outside the gene matches. The CDR3 loop is CASSFASGNDEQFF. In DNA form, the CDR3 reads TGTGCCAGCAGCTTTGCTAGCGGGAACGATGAGCAGTTCTTC.

This chain joins TRBV4-3 and TRBJ1-4, with D possibly matching TRBD1 (5 bases). The CDR3 totals 17 residues. From germline, CDR1 is LGHNA and CDR2 YSLEER. Trimming cost V 0 bases and J 1 base, with 12 bases left between them. The CDR3 bases are TGCGCCAGCAGCCAAGAAATGATGGGGGGAACTAATGAAAAACTGTTTTTT. Translated, it gives CASSQEMMGGTNEKLFF.

J is TRBJ1-2 and V is TRBV29-1; 8 nucleotides match TRBD1. From germline, CDR1 is SQVTM and CDR2 ANQGSEA. V shed 6 bases and J 9 bases; nucleotides not matched to a gene: 18. The CDR3 length is 15 residues. The DNA for the CDR3 is TGCAGCGTCGACCATATCCAACAACAGGGGGAGAGCTACACCTTC. Translation: CSVDHIQQQGESYTF.

The chain has TRBV7-6 and TRBJ2-5; 7 bases fit TRBD2. CDR3 size: 16 residues. Germline CDR1 is SGHVS and CDR2 is FNYEAQ. The V segment lost 5 bases and the J segment 4 bases; nucleotides outside the gene matches: 13. The DNA of the CDR3 is TGTGCCAGCAGCCCTCTCGGCGGGGAGGGCCCAGAGACCCAGTACTTC. Translation gives CASSPLGGEGPETQYF.

The rearrangement joins TRBV7-6 to TRBJ2-3; 12 nucleotides match TRBD2. V dropped 4 bases and J dropped 5; count of bases not matched to a gene: 7. The CDR3 has 16 residues. The germline V gene encodes CDR1 SGHVS and CDR2 FNYEAQ. The CDR3 sequence: CASSSPSGRAKDTQYF. The CDR3 bases are TGTGCCAGCAGCTCCCCTAGCGGGAGGGCCAAAGATACGCAGTATTTT.

This clone has just a few counts. V is TRBV28 and J is TRBJ1-1, with a possible D match to TRBD1 (6 bases). Germline CDR1 and CDR2: MDHEN and SYDVKM. V lost 5 bases to trimming and J lost 5 bases, with 15 bases between them. CDR3 length equals 14 residues. CDR3 protein: CASSLQGGQTEAFF. The CDR3 nucleotides are TGTGCCAGCAGTCTACAGGGAGGGCAAACTGAAGCTTTCTTT.

The rearrangement links TRBV28 to TRBJ1-1; the D is unclear. The CDR3 contains 17 residues. Per germline, CDR1 MDHEN and CDR2 SYDVKM. Trimming removed 5 bases from V and 6 bases from J, with 25 bases in between. The CDR3 sequence is CASSTQDDTRGGAEAFF. The CDR3 nucleotides read TGTGCCAGCAGTACCCAAGACGACACTCGGGGTGGCGCTGAAGCTTTCTTT.

This CDR3 reads CASTIPDRGLNEQYF. The CDR3 DNA is TGTGCCAGCACGATTCCGGACAGGGGGTTAAACGAGCAGTACTTC. The rearrangement links TRBV28 to TRBJ2-7; TRBD1 matches 10 bases. V gave up 7 bases and J gave up 5 bases; unmatched junction bases: 11. Germline CDR1 and CDR2: MDHEN and SYDVKM. The CDR3 contains 15 residues.

The J gene is TRBJ2-5, the V gene TRBV30, with 10 nucleotides matching TRBD1. The J segment lost 5 bases and the V segment lost 1 base, leaving 7 bases of the junction unmatched. There are 15 residues in the CDR3. The germline gives CDR1 GTSNPN, CDR2 SVGIG (reference sequence). This CDR3 reads CAWSGGTGDWETQYF. The CDR3 nucleotides are TGTGCCTGGAGTGGAGGGACAGGGGATTGGGAGACCCAGTACTTC.

This chain connects TRBV20-1 to TRBJ1-1; TRBD1 matches at 9 bases. Germline lookup yields CDR1 DFQATT and CDR2 SNEGSKA (reference sequence). This CDR3 spans 15 amino acids. After removal of 3 bases from V and 4 bases from J, the junction contained 9 bases not matched to a gene. The CDR3 coding sequence is TGCAGTGCTAGTCCCGGGACAGGGTCGAGCACTGAAGCTTTCTTT. Amino acid sequence: CSASPGTGSSTEAFF.

The chain carries TRBV7-6 and TRBJ1-2, with D maybe TRBD1 (5 bases). Germline assignment: CDR1 SGHVS and CDR2 FNYEAQ. This CDR3 has 14 amino acids. V was clipped by 0 bases and J by 2 bases, with 7 bases between them. This CDR3 is CASSLAQGNYGYTF. In DNA form, the CDR3 reads TGTGCCAGCAGCTTAGCGCAGGGAAACTATGGCTACACCTTC.

The gene calls are TRBV30 and TRBJ2-3; the D gene is possibly TRBD1 (5 bases). The CDR3 is 13 amino acids. CDR1 is GTSNPN and CDR2 is SVGIG in the germline V gene (reference sequence). Trimming left V 2 bases short and J 4 bases short, with 10 bases between. The CDR3 DNA reads TGTGCCTGGAGTTCACAGGAGCCAGATACGCAGTATTTT. This encodes CAWSSQEPDTQYF.

The J gene is TRBJ1-2, the V gene TRBV5-8, with 7 bases matching TRBD1. Germline V CDR1 and CDR2: SGHTS, YDEGEE. This CDR3 spans 13 amino acids. V gave up 1 base and J gave up 7 bases; unmatched junction bases: 4. As DNA, the CDR3 is TGTGCCAGCAGCTTGAAGGGGGCTGGTGGCTACACCTTC. This translates into CASSLKGAGGYTF.

The V and J genes are TRBV5-1 and TRBJ2-2; 10 nucleotides line up with TRBD1. CDR3 length: 18 residues. J was trimmed by 6 bases and V by 2 bases; bases with no gene match: 13. The germline gives CDR1 SGHRS, CDR2 YFSETQ. CDR3 residues: CASSLSRDRGDLAGELFF. DNA for the CDR3: TGCGCCAGCAGCTTATCCCGGGACAGGGGTGATCTGGCCGGGGAGCTGTTTTTT.